These T cell receptor beta chains were read from a single sample in a study of T cell responses to AZD1222 COVID-19 vaccine. Assay used: immunoSEQ multiplex PCR; TCRdb lists only in-frame clones, some missing. This sample carries under 150,000 clones, approximately 86% of them seen once, and the ten largest clones take roughly 5.2%. Specimen: peripheral blood, collected 28 days after the second AZD1222 dose. These receptors originate from an adult who received the AZD1222 COVID-19 vaccine. Both conserved end residues are part of each CDR3. D genes are given only for firm matches. Only part of the rows carry a size: once, few, many, or a class if the clone is expanded.

size	length	V	D	J	DNA	CDR3
-	14	TRBV2	-	TRBJ2-6	TGTGCCAGCAGTACAGAATCTGGGGCCAACGTCCTGACTTTC	CASSTESGANVLTF
-	14	TRBV6-1	-	TRBJ1-4	TGTGCCAGCAGTGACAGAGACGCGAATGAAAAACTGTTTTTT	CASSDRDANEKLFF
-	15	TRBV6-5	TRBD1	TRBJ1-4	TGTGCCAGCAGTAAGAAACAGGGGTTCGGTGAAAAACTGTTTTTT	CASSKKQGFGEKLFF
once	14	TRBV2	-	TRBJ2-5	TGTGCCAGCAGTGAAACACGGTCTCAAGGGACCCAGTACTTC	CASSETRSQGTQYF
-	15	TRBV9	-	TRBJ2-1	TGTGCCAGCAGCGTAGCGGGGACTCCCTACAATGAGCAGTTCTTC	CASSVAGTPYNEQFF
-	13	TRBV10-2	-	TRBJ1-1	TGCGCCAGCAGTGATTCGGGATACAGTGAAGCTTTCTTT	CASSDSGYSEAFF
once	15	TRBV27	-	TRBJ1-1	TGTGCCAGCAGTTTATCGATGGCAGGGAACACTGAAGCTTTCTTT	CASSLSMAGNTEAFF
-	13	TRBV5-4	TRBD1	TRBJ1-2	TGTGCCAGCAGGGGACAGTCTAACTATGGCTACACCTTC	CASRGQSNYGYTF
-	12	TRBV24-1	TRBD1	TRBJ2-1	TGTGCCACCGGACAGGGGGGCAATGAGCAGTTCTTC	CATGQGGNEQFF
many	16	TRBV4-2	-	TRBJ1-2	TGTGCCAGCAGCCAAGTTTTGGGGCTTCCTAACTATGGCTACACCTTC	CASSQVLGLPNYGYTF
-	14	TRBV28	-	TRBJ2-3	TGTGCCAGCATCGGGGCGGGCCGAACAGATACGCAGTATTTT	CASIGAGRTDTQYF
-	14	TRBV5-4	-	TRBJ1-1	TGTGCCAGCAGCCCGAGACCGGGGGACACTGAAGCTTTCTTT	CASSPRPGDTEAFF
-	14	TRBV19	TRBD1	TRBJ1-2	TGTGCCAGTAGAAAAGGGGGCGACGGGTATGGCTACACCTTC	CASRKGGDGYGYTF
-	16	TRBV9	TRBD1	TRBJ1-3	TGTGCCAGCAGCTTCACGACAGGGGCGGAAGGAAACACCATATATTTT	CASSFTTGAEGNTIYF
once	14	TRBV7-2	TRBD2	TRBJ2-7	TGTGCCAGCAGCCGGACTAGCGGGATCTACGAGCAGTACTTC	CASSRTSGIYEQYF
-	12	TRBV5-5	-	TRBJ2-1	TGTGCCAGCAGCTTCGCCCGGGGTGAGCAGTTCTTC	CASSFARGEQFF
-	12	TRBV6-2/TRBV6-3	-	TRBJ1-1	TGTGCCAGCAGTTACCGGGGTTTTGAAGCTTTCTTT	CASSYRGFEAFF
-	16	TRBV7-9	-	TRBJ2-2	TGTGCCAGCAGCTTTACCGGGACACTGAACACCGGGGAGCTGTTTTTT	CASSFTGTLNTGELFF
-	12	TRBV11-3	-	TRBJ1-1	TGTGCCAGCAGCACAGCGGGCACTGAAGCTTTCTTT	CASSTAGTEAFF
-	15	TRBV6-5	-	TRBJ1-3	TGTGCCAGCAGTTACACTGGGCCCCCTCTGGACACCATATATTTT	CASSYTGPPLDTIYF
-	10	TRBV6-5	-	TRBJ2-7	TGTGCCAGCAGAGAGAAAGAGCAGTACTTC	CASREKEQYF
once	13	TRBV6-5	-	TRBJ1-5	TGTGCCAGCGCGGGCACACTTAATCAGCCCCAGCATTTT	CASAGTLNQPQHF
-	16	TRBV12-2	-	TRBJ1-5	TGTGCAAGTCGCTTGCCTATCCAGGGAAGCAATCAGCCCCAGCATTTT	CASRLPIQGSNQPQHF
-	10	TRBV12-3/TRBV12-4	-	TRBJ1-1	TGTGCCAGCAGTCTCCAGAAAGCTTTCTTT	CASSLQKAFF
-	15	TRBV19	-	TRBJ1-2	TGTGCCAGTAGCATCACCGGGACCCCTAACTATGGCTACACCTTC	CASSITGTPNYGYTF
-	16	TRBV5-1	TRBD2	TRBJ2-1	TGCGCCAGCAGCTTACTCGGGACTAGCGGGAGGGATGAGCAGTTCTTC	CASSLLGTSGRDEQFF
-	14	TRBV18	-	TRBJ1-5	TGTGCCAGCTCACCACCGGGAAGCAATCAGCCCCAGCATTTT	CASSPPGSNQPQHF
-	15	TRBV7-2	-	TRBJ1-6	TGTGCCAGCAGCTTAGCTGCGGGTTCTAATTCACCCCTCCACTTT	CASSLAAGSNSPLHF
-	13	TRBV28	-	TRBJ1-1	TGTGCCAGCAGACAGACAGCGAACACTGAAGCTTTCTTT	CASRQTANTEAFF
-	15	TRBV7-9	TRBD2	TRBJ2-7	TGTGCCAGCAGCTTTAGCGGGAGGGGTGGCTACGAGCAGTACTTC	CASSFSGRGGYEQYF
-	17	TRBV4-1	-	TRBJ1-1	TGCGCCAGCAGCCAAGGGGATATTAGGTTCGATAGCCCTGAAGCTTTCTTT	CASSQGDIRFDSPEAFF
-	15	TRBV27	TRBD2	TRBJ2-7	TGTGCCAGCAGTCCCCGGACTAGCGGGGTTTACGAGCAGTACTTC	CASSPRTSGVYEQYF
-	15	TRBV7-2	-	TRBJ1-2	TGTGCCAGCAGCGCCCCAGGGGCGGCTGCTATTGGCTACACCTTC	CASSAPGAAAIGYTF
once	15	TRBV9	-	TRBJ2-6	TGTGCCAGCAGATCTACCCCGGGTGGGGCCAACGTCCTGACTTTC	CASRSTPGGANVLTF